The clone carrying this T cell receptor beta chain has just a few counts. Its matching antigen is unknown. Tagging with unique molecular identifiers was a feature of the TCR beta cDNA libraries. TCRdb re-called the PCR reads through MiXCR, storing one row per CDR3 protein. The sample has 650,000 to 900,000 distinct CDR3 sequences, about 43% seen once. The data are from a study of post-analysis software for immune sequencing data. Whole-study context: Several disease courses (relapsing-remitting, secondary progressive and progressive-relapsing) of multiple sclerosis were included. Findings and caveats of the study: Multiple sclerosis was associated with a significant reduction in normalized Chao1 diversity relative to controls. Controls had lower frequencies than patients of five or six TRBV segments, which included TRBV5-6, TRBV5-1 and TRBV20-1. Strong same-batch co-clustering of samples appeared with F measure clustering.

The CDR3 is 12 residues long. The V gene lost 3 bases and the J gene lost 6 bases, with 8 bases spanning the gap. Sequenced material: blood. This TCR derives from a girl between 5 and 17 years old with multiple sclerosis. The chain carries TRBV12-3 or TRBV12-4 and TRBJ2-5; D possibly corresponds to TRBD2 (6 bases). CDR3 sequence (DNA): TGTGCCAGCAGTTTTGCGGGGAAGACCCAGTACTTC. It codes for CASSFAGKTQYF.